These T cell receptor beta chains were read from a single sample in a study of OX40 agonist ivuxolimab in advanced cancers. TCRdb's table, derived via immunoSEQ multiplex PCR, lists solely in-frame clones and lacks some. The sample includes about 8,700 clones, about 85% seen only once; the top ten take about 15%. The sample was CD4+ or CD8+ T cells sorted from blood, taken in a trial of the OX40 agonist ivuxolimab. The receptor source for this set is an adult with an advanced solid tumor such as melanoma, head and neck, liver or kidney cancer. Each CDR3 is given with its conserved first and last residue. Fields, in order: V gene, D gene, clone size, J gene, CDR3 protein, CDR3 DNA. D genes are given only for firm matches. Clone size, where shown, is once, few, many, or a class for clones that have expanded.

V: TRBV28; D: NA; size: NA; J: TRBJ1-4; CDR3: CATGEGKGATNEKLFF; DNA: TGTGCCACCGGGGAGGGGAAAGGGGCAACTAATGAAAAACTGTTTTTT
V: TRBV28; D: TRBD1; size: NA; J: TRBJ2-2; CDR3: CASSLGADRGPLGAGELFF; DNA: TGTGCCAGCAGTTTAGGGGCGGACAGGGGCCCTCTTGGGGCCGGGGAGCTGTTTTTT
V: TRBV5-4; D: TRBD2; size: NA; J: TRBJ2-5; CDR3: CASSLERGQETQYF; DNA: TGTGCCAGCAGCTTGGAGCGGGGCCAAGAGACCCAGTACTTC
V: TRBV27; D: NA; size: NA; J: TRBJ1-6; CDR3: CASRDSYNSPLHF; DNA: TGTGCCAGCAGGGATTCCTATAATTCACCCCTCCACTTT
V: TRBV28; D: NA; size: once; J: TRBJ2-7; CDR3: CASSLLEAYEQYF; DNA: TGTGCCAGCAGTTTGTTGGAAGCCTACGAGCAGTACTTC
V: TRBV6-5; D: TRBD1; size: NA; J: TRBJ2-5; CDR3: CASSKLTGAETQYF; DNA: TGTGCCAGCAGTAAATTAACAGGGGCAGAGACCCAGTACTTC
V: TRBV6-1; D: TRBD1; size: NA; J: TRBJ2-7; CDR3: CASEGQVYEQYF; DNA: TGTGCCAGCGAAGGACAGGTTTACGAGCAGTACTTC
V: TRBV19; D: NA; size: NA; J: TRBJ2-3; CDR3: CASRDHLGPDTQYF; DNA: TGTGCCAGTAGAGACCACCTAGGTCCAGATACGCAGTATTTT
V: TRBV19; D: NA; size: NA; J: TRBJ1-1; CDR3: CASSDRGDDGGTEAFF; DNA: TGTGCCAGTAGTGACCGCGGAGATGACGGGGGCACTGAAGCTTTCTTT
V: TRBV27; D: TRBD2; size: NA; J: TRBJ2-7; CDR3: CASSLSGVSYEQYF; DNA: TGTGCCAGCAGTTTGAGCGGGGTCTCCTACGAGCAGTACTTC
V: TRBV5-4; D: NA; size: once; J: TRBJ1-1; CDR3: CASSPGLPEAFF; DNA: TGTGCCAGCAGCCCGGGGCTCCCCGAGGCTTTCTTT
V: TRBV28; D: NA; size: NA; J: TRBJ2-7; CDR3: CASSFRVLEKLYEQYF; DNA: TGTGCCAGCAGTTTTCGCGTGCTAGAGAAGCTCTACGAGCAGTACTTC
V: TRBV19; D: NA; size: once; J: TRBJ1-2; CDR3: CASSERHYGYTF; DNA: TGTGCCAGTAGCGAGAGGCACTATGGCTACACCTTC
V: TRBV2; D: NA; size: once; J: TRBJ2-2; CDR3: CASSGQPGELFF; DNA: TGTGCCAGCAGTGGACAGCCCGGGGAGCTGTTTTTT
V: TRBV19; D: TRBD2; size: NA; J: TRBJ2-7; CDR3: CASSNGGAYEQYF; DNA: TGTGCCAGTAGTAACGGGGGGGCCTACGAGCAGTACTTC
V: TRBV5-1; D: NA; size: NA; J: TRBJ1-1; CDR3: CASSLGGGAFF; DNA: TGCGCCAGCAGCTTGGGAGGGGGAGCTTTCTTT
V: TRBV4-3; D: NA; size: medium-sized; J: TRBJ2-7; CDR3: CASSQALADYNYEQYF; DNA: TGCGCCAGCAGCCAAGCCCTTGCAGACTACAACTACGAGCAGTACTTC